This TCR beta chain originates from a study of blood T cell repertoires in COVID-19. The wider study: T cells, B-cell-depleted T cells, or PBMCs supplied cDNA or gDNA.

Authors' processing steps: Using reference gene primer amplification, nucleated cell counts were estimated. Clones were sequenced by immunoSEQ multiplex PCR, and TCRdb holds only the in-frame ones, with some missing. V and J calls and clone size are those listed in that table; D and trimming were worked out from the DNA. The sample shows around 19,000 clones, 86% of them seen only once. CDR1 SGHTA and CDR2 FQGNSA come from the germline V gene. This CDR3 contains 11 residues. Deletions cut 4 bases from V and 10 bases from J, with 8 bases between. This receptor was identified in a human donor in a cohort sampled during active COVID-19. Sequencing was performed on peripheral blood. This chain connects TRBV7-2 to TRBJ2-1, with no clear D. CDR3 DNA sequence: TGTGCCAGCAGCTCTACTCGGGAGCAGTTCTTC. This translates into CASSSTREQFF.